Following are 27 T cell receptor beta chains from one sample sequenced in a study of T cell changes during pregnancy in multiple sclerosis. Profiled with immunoSEQ multiplex PCR; TCRdb holds only in-frame clones, not every one. The data contain approximately 44,000 clones, roughly 92% of them singletons. This material consisted of CD4+ T cells from peripheral blood mononuclear cells, taken in the first trimester of pregnancy. The source is a female donor with multiple sclerosis, enrolled in a pregnancy study.

This chain uses TRBV25-1 with TRBJ1-2; D unresolved. Germline CDR1 is MGHDK and CDR2 is SYGVNS. V lost 7 bases to trimming and J lost 2 bases, with 14 bases between them. The CDR3 length is 14 residues. In DNA, the CDR3 is TGTGCCAGCAAGTCGGCGGGCGAGAACTATGGCTACACCTTC. Translating gives CASKSAGENYGYTF.

This clone was seen more than once but under ten times. The rearrangement links TRBV25-1 to TRBJ2-2, with D maybe TRBD2 (6 bases). In germline, CDR1 is MGHDK, CDR2 SYGVNS. This CDR3 has 17 amino acids. V lost 2 bases, J lost 7 bases, and 20 bases lay in between. CDR3 in DNA: TGTGCCAGCAGTGAAAAACTAGCCCTTCTCGGGAGCGGGGAGCTGTTTTTT. Translating gives CASSEKLALLGSGELFF.

This sequence joins TRBV27 and TRBJ2-1; 12 nucleotides match TRBD2. The germline V gene encodes CDR1 MNHEY and CDR2 SMNVEV (reference sequence). The ends lost 2 bases at V and 10 bases at J; junction bases unmatched: 6. The CDR3 totals 15 residues. The CDR3 DNA reads TGTGCCAGCAGTTTAAGACTAGCGGGAGCTCGGGAGCAGTTCTTC. It encodes CASSLRLAGAREQFF.

This clone is medium-sized (0.01 to 0.1%) within its sample. The V call is TRBV10-1, the J call TRBJ2-7; 11 nucleotides match TRBD1. The CDR3 is 14 amino acids. Germline-derived CDR1 and CDR2 are WNHNN and SYGVQD (reference sequence). V dropped 5 bases and J dropped 4; count of bases not matched to a gene: 4. In nucleotides, the CDR3 is TGCGCCAGCAGTTCCGGGACAGGGGGGTACGAGCAGTACTTC. Its protein is CASSSGTGGYEQYF.

The chain combines TRBV9 with TRBJ2-7, with D possibly TRBD2 on 5 matching bases. CDR3 length: 15 amino acids. The germline gives CDR1 SGDLS, CDR2 YYNGEE. The ends were cut back, 3 bases at V and 4 bases at J, with 17 bases in the middle. The CDR3 coding sequence is TGTGCCAGCAGCGGACGGACTGGCCAAGGGTACGAGCAGTACTTC. Translating it yields CASSGRTGQGYEQYF.

The rearrangement uses TRBV6-1 and TRBJ2-1, with a weak D call TRBD2 (5 bases). Germline CDR1 MNHNS, CDR2 SASEGT. The ends were cut back, 5 bases at V and 7 bases at J, with 12 bases in the middle. This CDR3 region has 13 residues. The CDR3 protein is CASSRVTGNEQFF. The CDR3 DNA is TGTGCCAGCAGTCGAGTGACGGGGAATGAGCAGTTCTTC.

J is TRBJ1-3 and V is TRBV6-6; TRBD1 aligns across 7 bases. Per germline, CDR1 MNHNY and CDR2 SVGAGI (reference sequence). The junction had 5 bases not matched to a gene; V was cut back by 4 bases and J by 2 bases. The CDR3 spans 15 residues. The CDR3 region is CASSFLTGAGNTIYF. As DNA, the CDR3 is TGTGCCAGCAGTTTTTTAACAGGGGCTGGAAACACCATATATTTT.

This chain joins TRBV7-9 and TRBJ2-3; D is possibly TRBD2 (6 bases). V lost 4 bases and J lost 3, with 8 bases in between. Germline V gene sequence: CDR1 SEHNR, CDR2 FQNEAQ (reference sequence). The length of the CDR3 is 13 residues. DNA for the CDR3: TGTGCCAGCAGCTCGGCGGGGACAGATACGCAGTATTTT. The encoded protein is CASSSAGTDTQYF.

The chain uses TRBV27 and TRBJ2-7, with 8 positions matching TRBD1. This CDR3 comprises 16 residues. Per germline, CDR1 MNHEY and CDR2 SMNVEV (reference sequence). The V and J ends lost 8 bases and 1 base, in that order; junction bases with no gene match: 13. CDR3 sequence (DNA): TGTGCCAGCTCGACAGGGGAAAGTCACCTATCCTACGAGCAGTACTTC. Translated, it gives CASSTGESHLSYEQYF.

This chain uses TRBV7-2 with TRBJ2-7; D is undetermined. Germline-derived CDR1 and CDR2 are SGHTA and FQGNSA. This CDR3 contains 12 residues. V lost 5 bases, J lost 4 bases, and 9 bases lay in between. The CDR3 protein is CASSLPTYEQYF. CDR3 nucleotide sequence: TGTGCCAGCAGCCTCCCCACTTACGAGCAGTACTTC.

The J gene is TRBJ2-7, the V gene TRBV7-9, with D tentatively TRBD2 (6 bases). The V end lost 3 bases, the J end lost 6 bases, and 12 bases lay between the germline ends. CDR3 length: 13 residues. Germline CDR1 is SEHNR and CDR2 is FQNEAQ (reference sequence). The CDR3 sequence is CASSLTLAGEQYF. As DNA, the CDR3 is TGTGCCAGCAGCTTGACACTAGCTGGCGAGCAGTACTTC.

This chain links TRBV2 with TRBJ1-2, with 10 bases identical to TRBD1. Per germline, CDR1 SNHLY and CDR2 FYNNEI. The CDR3 sequence is 16 residues long. V lost 3 bases and J lost 3; bases outside the gene matches: 7. The CDR3 nucleotides are TGTGCCAGCAGTGAGAGCGGGACAGGGGACCACTATGGCTACACCTTC. Protein: CASSESGTGDHYGYTF.

The chain combines TRBV7-8 with TRBJ1-3, with 10 bases identical to TRBD1. Germline CDR1 and CDR2: SGHVS and FQNEAQ. This CDR3 comprises 16 residues. Trimming took 5 bases from V and 1 from J; bases not matched to a gene: 5. CDR3 amino acids: CASSLDRGASGNTIYF. CDR3 DNA: TGTGCCAGCAGCCTGGACAGGGGGGCTTCTGGAAACACCATATATTTT.

V and J are TRBV5-1 and TRBJ2-6, with unresolved D. CDR1 and CDR2 from the germline V gene are SGHRS and YFSETQ. The CDR3 extends over 15 amino acids. V was pared by 0 bases and J by 2 bases, with 6 bases between. The DNA for the CDR3 is TGCGCCAGCAGCTTGGAGTCAGCTGGGGCCAACGTCCTGACTTTC. Its protein is CASSLESAGANVLTF.

The chain has TRBV6-5 and TRBJ2-7; 7 nucleotides line up with TRBD1. The CDR3 contains 12 residues. Germline V CDR1 and CDR2: MNHEY, SVGAGI. V gave up 8 bases and J gave up 3 bases; unmatched junction bases: 4. CDR3 sequence: CASGTELYEQYF. The CDR3 coding sequence is TGTGCCAGCGGGACAGAGCTCTACGAGCAGTACTTC.

The chain joins TRBV7-2 to TRBJ1-2; a possible D gene is TRBD1 (6 bases). Deletions cut 0 bases from V and 2 bases from J, with 10 bases between. The CDR3 runs to 15 residues. CDR1 is SGHTA, CDR2 FQGNSA, per germline. The CDR3 spells CASSLAWTANYGYTF. CDR3 bases: TGTGCCAGCAGCTTAGCGTGGACAGCCAACTATGGCTACACCTTC.

The chain couples TRBV27 to TRBJ1-4; D call uncertain. CDR1 is MNHEY, CDR2 SMNVEV, per germline (reference sequence). The CDR3 is made up of 15 amino acids. V was trimmed by 0 bases and J by 6 bases, leaving 11 bases between them. CDR3 nucleotide sequence: TGTGCCAGCAGTTTATCGGGGAGGAGGGATGAAAAACTGTTTTTT. Protein product: CASSLSGRRDEKLFF.

This clone was seen only once. The CDR3 nucleotides are TGTGCCAGCAGCTTCTTCGGGACAGACTCCGAGCAGTACTTC. Protein product: CASSFFGTDSEQYF. V and J are TRBV11-2 and TRBJ2-7; TRBD1 matches 7 bases. The length of the CDR3 is 14 residues. The V gene's germline CDR1 is SGHAT and CDR2 FQNNGV. V was pared by 3 bases and J by 6 bases, with 8 bases of the junction left unmatched. The full variable domain, in which reference TRBV11-2 and TRBJ2-7 provide the parts outside the CDR3, is EAGVAQSPRYKIIEKRQSVAFWCNPISGHATLYWYQQILGQGPKLLIQFQNNGVVDDSQLPKDRFSAERLKGVDSTLKIQPAKLEDSAVYLCASSFFGTDSEQYFGPGTRLTVT.

This clone occurred once. This rearrangement joins TRBV7-9 to TRBJ2-7; perhaps TRBD1 as D (6 bases). The CDR3 extends over 16 amino acids. Germline assignment: CDR1 SEHNR and CDR2 FQNEAQ (reference sequence). Trimming left V 5 bases short and J 1 base short, with 18 bases between. The CDR3 protein is CASSKSPGHSSYEQYF. The CDR3, as DNA: TGTGCCAGCAGCAAAAGTCCGGGACATTCATCCTACGAGCAGTACTTC.

V and J are TRBV6-1 and TRBJ2-7; 7 bases are a match to TRBD1. J was trimmed by 5 bases and V by 6 bases; bases with no gene match: 10. The germline gives CDR1 MNHNS, CDR2 SASEGT. The CDR3 totals 14 residues. The CDR3 here is CASRATGYSNEQYF. Here the CDR3 DNA reads TGTGCCAGCAGAGCGACAGGGTATTCGAACGAGCAGTACTTC.

J is TRBJ2-1 and V is TRBV9; 12 nucleotides line up with TRBD2. The CDR3 sequence is 21 residues long. V was pared by 0 bases and J by 0 bases, with 13 bases of the junction left unmatched. Germline V gene lookup returns CDR1 SGDLS and CDR2 YYNGEE. The CDR3 region is CASSVAPRTSGTLSSYNEQFF. CDR3 DNA sequence: TGTGCCAGCAGCGTAGCTCCCCGGACTAGCGGGACCTTAAGCTCCTACAATGAGCAGTTCTTC.

J is TRBJ2-7 and V is TRBV6-1, with a weak D call TRBD2 (5 bases). Germline V CDR1 and CDR2: MNHNS, SASEGT. V was pared by 0 bases and J by 3 bases, with 12 bases between. The CDR3 contains 15 residues. The CDR3 loop reads CASSEAPSGLYEQYF. The CDR3 bases are TGTGCCAGCAGTGAAGCTCCCAGCGGACTCTACGAGCAGTACTTC.

This clone has only one observation. This chain connects TRBV30 to TRBJ1-5; D remains unclear. Germline V gene sequence: CDR1 GTSNPN, CDR2 SVGIG (reference sequence). The CDR3 spans 13 residues. V dropped 3 bases and J dropped 1 base, with 7 bases sitting between them. The CDR3 DNA sequence: TGTGCCTGGAGCACCCAGAGCAATCAGCCCCAGCATTTT. Amino acid sequence: CAWSTQSNQPQHF.

The rearrangement joins TRBV5-1 to TRBJ2-1, with D tentatively TRBD2 (5 bases). V was cut by 0 bases and J by 6 bases, with 13 bases left in between. Germline CDR1 SGHRS, CDR2 YFSETQ. This CDR3 is 15 amino acids long. The CDR3 DNA is TGCGCCAGCAGCTTGGGTGGAGGCGCTTTCAATGAGCAGTTCTTC. Its protein is CASSLGGGAFNEQFF.

Concerning this clone itself: This same CDR3 is encoded by further DNA sequences in the sample. The chain couples TRBV27 to TRBJ2-3, with D possibly matching TRBD1 (5 bases). V lost 1 base to trimming and J lost 0 bases, with 8 bases between them. The germline V gene encodes CDR1 MNHEY and CDR2 SMNVEV (reference sequence). The CDR3 has 15 residues. This chain's CDR3 is CASSLLGASTDTQYF. The DNA for the CDR3 is TGTGCCAGCAGTTTATTAGGGGCTAGCACAGATACGCAGTATTTT.

In its sample, this clone was seen a few times. This chain connects TRBV29-1 to TRBJ1-3; the match to TRBD1 covers 8 bases. The germline gives CDR1 SQVTM, CDR2 ANQGSEA. This CDR3 contains 13 residues. The junction had 6 bases not matched to a gene; V was cut back by 7 bases and J by 4 bases. The CDR3 loop is CSGKTGAGNTIYF. For the CDR3, the DNA is TGCAGCGGAAAGACAGGGGCCGGAAACACCATATATTTT.

The genes are TRBV29-1 and TRBJ1-3; perhaps TRBD1 as D (6 bases). Germline V lookup: CDR1 SQVTM, CDR2 ANQGSEA. V was cut by 5 bases and J by 0 bases, with 8 bases left in between. CDR3 length equals 13 residues. CDR3 sequence: CSVMDSSGNTIYF. The DNA for the CDR3 is TGCAGCGTTATGGACAGCTCTGGAAACACCATATATTTT.